This is a list of T cell receptor beta chains from one sample in a study of shared clonotypes between healthy human individuals. Data came from immunoSEQ multiplex PCR; TCRdb stores just in-frame clones and leaves some out. Counted here are some 600,000 clones, about 95% occurring once; the ten biggest clones make up less than 0.12%. The sequenced sample consisted of naive CD8+ T cells sorted from blood. All receptors come from a woman aged 25-40 years in good health. CDR3s include the opening cysteine and the closing phenylalanine or tryptophan. Each record gives: V gene, J gene, CDR3 protein.

TRBV2	NA	CASSRTRAPYEQYF
TRBV11-2	TRBJ2-7	CASSLSGEQYF
TRBV5-6	TRBJ2-3	CASSLMTGNTDTQYF
TRBV7-9	TRBJ2-1	CASSLGQGVNEQFF
TRBV7-9	TRBJ2-1	CASRQPDWNYNEQFF
TRBV5-5	TRBJ1-1	CASSLWDTEAFF
TRBV9	TRBJ2-3	CASSPRTSGISDTQYF
TRBV4-1	TRBJ1-1	CASSQVQTNTEAFF
TRBV27	TRBJ2-5	CASSLSEGDSRETQYF
TRBV27	TRBJ2-7	CASSPHRGRVHEQYF
TRBV28	TRBJ2-7	CASSPGQGIDEQYF
TRBV29-1	TRBJ2-7	CSVGGGLGSISYEQYF
TRBV2	TRBJ1-2	CASPGTNYGYTF
TRBV4-1	TRBJ2-7	CASSQDPGHTYEQYF
TRBV2	TRBJ2-1	CASSLGGVYMNNEQFF
TRBV14	TRBJ2-1	CASSQEAFLTDEQFF
TRBV6-5	TRBJ1-5	CATSGDSYNQPQHF
TRBV19	TRBJ2-7	CASSRAGDIYEQYF
TRBV5-4	TRBJ1-4	CASSLDGNEKLFF
TRBV9	TRBJ2-2	CASSVRDRGATGELFF
TRBV2	TRBJ1-4	CASSEFRQGTTNEKLFF
TRBV7-9	TRBJ1-5	CASSLLTGDQPQHF
TRBV27	TRBJ2-3	CASIPDRTGGPDTQYF
TRBV5-6	TRBJ2-2	CASTQLAGGDTGELFF
TRBV11-3	TRBJ2-5	CASSLVVGSYWETQYF
TRBV15	TRBJ2-7	CATSRDRANSYEQYF
TRBV27	TRBJ2-1	CASSFTGTSGRLEQFF
TRBV27	TRBJ1-5	CASSWGAGGKQPQHF
TRBV28	TRBJ2-1	CASSLPTERSYNEQFF
TRBV28	TRBJ1-5	CANLFAVYCGYSNQPQHF
TRBV7-2	TRBJ2-6	CASSLEHRSSGANVLTF
TRBV28	TRBJ2-2	CASSLAGGTGELFF
TRBV27	TRBJ2-7	CASGRPPVEQYF
TRBV15	TRBJ1-1	CATSTYRGDSEAFF
TRBV2	TRBJ2-2	CAGRQGGTGELFF
TRBV27	TRBJ2-7	CASSLAGQSYEQYF
TRBV19	TRBJ1-5	CASSAGQGGNQPQHF
TRBV19	TRBJ2-1	CASSIGWSSYNEQFF
TRBV6-5	TRBJ2-7	CASTKWASSYEQYF
TRBV5-4	TRBJ2-7	CASSSHMTYEQYF
TRBV6-5	TRBJ2-1	CASSYDQGSSYNEQFF
TRBV27	NA	CASSYRATYEQYF
TRBV28	TRBJ1-1	CASSLYVVENTEAFF
TRBV6-6	TRBJ2-5	CASSPGLPRETQYF
TRBV27	TRBJ2-7	CASRAGTGYEQYF
TRBV2	TRBJ2-7	CASSEVAYEQYF
TRBV27	TRBJ2-2	CASSLSTGVAGELFF
TRBV28	TRBJ2-7	CASSPRASGLEKDYEQYF
TRBV4-2	TRBJ2-1	CASSPELAGASYNEQFF
TRBV28	TRBJ2-4	CASSLTLGTELHIQYF
TRBV5-1	TRBJ2-3	CASSFETATDTQYF
TRBV13	TRBJ2-1	CASKGVVAAPAFF